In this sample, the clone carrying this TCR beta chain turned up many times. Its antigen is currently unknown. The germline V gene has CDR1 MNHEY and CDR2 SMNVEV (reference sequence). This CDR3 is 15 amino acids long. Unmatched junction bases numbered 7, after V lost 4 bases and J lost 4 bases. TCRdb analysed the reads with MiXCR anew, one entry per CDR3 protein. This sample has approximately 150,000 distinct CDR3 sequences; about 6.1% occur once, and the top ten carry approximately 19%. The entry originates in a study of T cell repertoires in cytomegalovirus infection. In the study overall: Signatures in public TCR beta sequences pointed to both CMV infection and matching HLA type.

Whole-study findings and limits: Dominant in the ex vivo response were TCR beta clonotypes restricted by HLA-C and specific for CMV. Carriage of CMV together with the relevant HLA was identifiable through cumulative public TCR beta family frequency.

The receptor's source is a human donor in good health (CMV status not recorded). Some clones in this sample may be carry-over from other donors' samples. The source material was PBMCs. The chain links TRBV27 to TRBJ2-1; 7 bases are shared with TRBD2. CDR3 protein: CASSYGLVKYNEQFF. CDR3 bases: TGTGCCAGCAGTTATGGACTAGTGAAGTACAATGAGCAGTTCTTC.